This T cell receptor (beta chain) was identified in a study of breast tumors, draining lymph nodes, adjacent tissues. This clonotype was found many times. Its antigen is unidentified. The CDR3 loop spans 14 amino acids. CDR1 is DFQATT, CDR2 SNEGSKA, per germline (reference sequence). Between the trimmed V and J ends, which lost 4 bases and 0 bases, there was a span of 13 bases. Study-wide points: Tumor repertoires ranked between lymph nodes and nontumor tissue in diversity, with V and J gene preferences.

Breast cancer patients provided tissue from their axillary draining lymph nodes. TCRdb ran MiXCR on the multiplex PCR reads and lists one entry per CDR3 protein. The sample lists about 130,000 distinct CDR3 sequences, 21% occurring once. The clonotype comes from a female donor with breast cancer. Some clones in this sample may be carry-over from other donors' samples. This chain connects TRBV20-1 to TRBJ2-7; D not certain. The sequenced sample was axillary lymph node tissue. In nucleotides, the CDR3 is TGCAGTGCTAATTCGGAGCGCAGCTCCTACGAGCAGTACTTC. Its translation: CSANSERSSYEQYF.